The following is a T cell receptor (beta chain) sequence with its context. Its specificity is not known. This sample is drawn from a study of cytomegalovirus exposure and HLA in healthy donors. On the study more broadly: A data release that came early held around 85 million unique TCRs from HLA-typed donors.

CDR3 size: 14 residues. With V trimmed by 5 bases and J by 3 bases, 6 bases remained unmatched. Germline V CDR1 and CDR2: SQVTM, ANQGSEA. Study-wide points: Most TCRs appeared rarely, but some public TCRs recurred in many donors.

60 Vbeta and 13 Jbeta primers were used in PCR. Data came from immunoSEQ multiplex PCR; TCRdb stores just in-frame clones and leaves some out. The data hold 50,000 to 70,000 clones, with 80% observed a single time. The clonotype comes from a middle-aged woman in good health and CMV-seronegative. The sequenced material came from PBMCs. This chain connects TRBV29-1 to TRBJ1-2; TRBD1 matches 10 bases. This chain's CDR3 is CSVPDRGHDYGYTF. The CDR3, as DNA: TGCAGCGTTCCAGACAGGGGGCACGACTATGGCTACACCTTC.